The 28 T cell receptor beta chains below come from one sample, sequenced in a study of patients and donors after allogeneic stem cell transplantation. TCRdb reprocessed the RT-PCR reads via MiXCR and lists one record per CDR3 protein. The sample consists of roughly 960,000 distinct CDR3 sequences, approximately 19% of them appearing once. The sequencing sample was made of blood, either unsorted or a sorted T cell fraction (not recorded which). These receptors were collected from a human donor who was either an allogeneic HSCT recipient or a stem cell or donor lymphocyte infusion donor (not recorded which). It is not recorded whose cells these are; they may come from a transplant donor.

This clonotype was seen at least ten times. The chain combines TRBV12-3 or TRBV12-4 with TRBJ2-3; 7 bases agree with TRBD2. The CDR3 extends over 15 amino acids. V dropped 6 bases and J dropped 1; count of bases not matched to a gene: 7. Here the CDR3 DNA reads TGTGCCAGCAGGGATAGCGGGTCCCGCACAGATACGCAGTATTTT. Its protein product is CASRDSGSRTDTQYF.

V usage is TRBV5-5 and J usage is TRBJ1-3; D is possibly TRBD1 (5 bases). V was trimmed by 0 bases and J by 4 bases, leaving 11 bases between them. The CDR3 loop spans 15 amino acids. Germline V gene data show CDR1 as SGHKS and CDR2 as YYEKEE (reference sequence). The CDR3 bases are TGTGCCAGCAGCTTGGATCCAGGGCGCGGAAACACCATATATTTT. As protein: CASSLDPGRGNTIYF.

The chain carries TRBV6-1 and TRBJ1-6; weak D call: TRBD1 (5 bases). V was pared by 6 bases and J by 10 bases, with 16 bases between. The CDR3 runs 14 residues. Looked up from germline, CDR1 is MNHNS and CDR2 is SASEGT. Written as DNA, the CDR3 is TGTGCCAGCAGACACGGGGGAAGGGGATCACCCCTCCACTTT. It is translated as CASRHGGRGSPLHF.

The V gene is TRBV14, the J gene TRBJ2-5, with D possibly being TRBD2 (6 bases). This CDR3 comprises 15 residues. The V and J ends lost 4 bases and 5 bases respectively, with 17 bases between them. Germline V gene sequence: CDR1 SGHDN, CDR2 FVKESK. CDR3 sequence (DNA): TGTGCCAGCAGCCCTTGGGGAGGAGGAGGTGAGACCCAGTACTTC. This sequence encodes CASSPWGGGGETQYF.

The rearrangement links TRBV6-1 to TRBJ1-2; TRBD1 matches 9 bases. J was trimmed by 8 bases and V by 7 bases; bases with no gene match: 11. CDR1 MNHNS and CDR2 SASEGT come from the germline V gene. This CDR3 comprises 14 residues. The CDR3 DNA is TGTGCCAGCATAAGAATACAGGGGGCTGGCGGCTACACCTTC. Protein: CASIRIQGAGGYTF.

This clonotype was seen a few times. The chain has TRBV4-1 and TRBJ2-5; D is undetermined. The V end was cut by 0 bases, the J end by 0 bases, with 5 bases between. Germline values: CDR1 MGHRA, CDR2 YSYEKL. The CDR3 runs 14 residues. The DNA for the CDR3 is TGCGCCAGCAGCCAAGATCAATACCAAGAGACCCAGTACTTC. As protein: CASSQDQYQETQYF.

V and J are TRBV27 and TRBJ2-6; D unclear. The V and J ends lost 1 base and 0 bases respectively, with 4 bases between them. Germline lookup yields CDR1 MNHEY and CDR2 SMNVEV (reference sequence). This CDR3 contains 15 residues. CDR3 coding DNA: TGTGCCAGCAGTTTATGGACCTCTGGGGCCAACGTCCTGACTTTC. It yields the protein CASSLWTSGANVLTF.

CDR3 sequence: CASTPAGNQETQYF. CDR3 nucleotides: TGTGCCAGCACGCCTGCGGGGAACCAAGAGACCCAGTACTTC. This chain joins TRBV5-5 and TRBJ2-5; perhaps TRBD2 as D (6 bases). Germline V gene lookup returns CDR1 SGHKS and CDR2 YYEKEE (reference sequence). The germline V and J ends were trimmed by 6 bases and 0 bases, with 12 bases remaining between them. The CDR3 has 14 amino acids.

This clonotype was recorded once. J is TRBJ1-1 and V is TRBV6-2 or TRBV6-3; a possible D gene is TRBD1 (6 bases). The CDR3 covers 15 residues. V was clipped by 7 bases and J by 0 bases, with 15 bases between them. Germline loops: CDR1 MNHEY, CDR2 SVGEGT. CDR3 bases: TGTGCCAGCACCACCAACAGGGAGTTGAACACTGAAGCTTTCTTT. It encodes CASTTNRELNTEAFF.

This clonotype was counted between two and nine times. This chain uses TRBV6-1 with TRBJ2-1, with 8 bases that match TRBD2. CDR1 and CDR2 (germline): MNHNS, SASEGT. The CDR3 has 14 amino acids. With 3 bases clipped from V and 7 bases from J, the junction kept 5 bases outside the gene matches. CDR3: CASSDQGGRNEQFF. The CDR3 DNA reads as TGTGCCAGCAGTGACCAGGGCGGGAGGAATGAGCAGTTCTTC.

This clonotype was seen ten or more times. The J gene is TRBJ1-1, the V gene TRBV12-3 or TRBV12-4, with 7 bases aligning to TRBD1. J was trimmed by 5 bases and V by 8 bases; bases with no gene match: 5. The CDR3 consists of 12 residues. Written as DNA, the CDR3 is TGTGCCAGCGGCCACAGGGGAACTGAAGCTTTCTTT. It is translated as CASGHRGTEAFF.

This chain links TRBV4-3 with TRBJ2-3; perhaps TRBD2 as D (5 bases). Per the germline V gene, CDR1 is LGHNA and CDR2 is YSLEER. V was shortened by 5 bases and J by 9 bases, with 9 bases between the two germline ends. The CDR3 runs to 11 residues. CDR3 protein: CASSDGLTQYF. The CDR3 DNA sequence: TGCGCCAGCAGCGACGGACTCACGCAGTATTTT.

The gene calls are TRBV20-1 and TRBJ2-7; D is ambiguous. V lost 4 bases to trimming and J lost 9 bases, with 25 bases between them. CDR3 length equals 15 residues. Germline CDR1 DFQATT, CDR2 SNEGSKA (reference sequence). This CDR3 reads CSAMESAATYERQYF. The CDR3 region has the DNA TGCAGTGCTATGGAAAGTGCCGCCACCTACGAGCGGCAGTACTTC.

This clonotype was seen only a few times. The chain joins TRBV12-3 or TRBV12-4 to TRBJ2-1; TRBD2 matches at 14 bases. V lost 5 bases to trimming and J lost 6 bases; unmatched junction nucleotides: 6. The CDR3 totals 16 residues. The CDR3 is CASSETSGRALNEQFF. The CDR3 coding sequence is TGTGCCAGCAGTGAGACTAGCGGGAGGGCCCTCAATGAGCAGTTCTTC.

This clonotype was recorded many times. Here the CDR3 DNA reads TGTGCCATCAGTGACGTCCCAATTATCGAGGGGGCGTCCTATAATTCACCCCTCCACTTT. It codes for CAISDVPIIEGASYNSPLHF. The rearrangement links TRBV10-3 to TRBJ1-6, with 7 bases aligning to TRBD1. CDR1 ENHRY and CDR2 SYGVKD come from the germline V gene. CDR3 length: 20 residues. Trimming at V came to 3 bases and at J to 1 base, leaving 15 bases not matched to a gene.

This chain connects TRBV20-1 to TRBJ2-1; perhaps TRBD2 as D (5 bases). Trimming pared 4 bases from V and 4 bases from J, leaving 11 bases between. Germline CDR1 reads DFQATT; CDR2 reads SNEGSKA (reference sequence). The CDR3 has 13 amino acids. The CDR3 DNA follows: TGCAGTGCTACTAGCTCTGGGTACAATGAGCAGTTCTTC. It codes for CSATSSGYNEQFF.

The chain has TRBV29-1 and TRBJ2-7; no definite D call. The CDR3 is 15 residues long. Trimming took 4 bases from V and 3 from J, leaving 19 bases between them. Germline V gene lookup returns CDR1 SQVTM and CDR2 ANQGSEA. The CDR3 sequence is CSVVEIRGNNYEQYF. In DNA, the CDR3 is TGCAGCGTTGTCGAAATTCGTGGCAACAACTACGAGCAGTACTTC.

This clonotype was counted only a few times. One end of the junction does not line up with germline, which may come from a read error. The gene calls are TRBV19 and TRBJ1-1; D gene ambiguous. Germline V gene sequence: CDR1 LNHDA, CDR2 SQIVND (reference sequence). This CDR3 is 9 amino acids long. The CDR3 bases are TGCGGAGTGAACACTGAAGCTTTCTTT. Translated, it gives CGVNTEAFF.

The chain is built from TRBV9 and TRBJ1-1; no firm D call. The V gene's germline CDR1 is SGDLS and CDR2 YYNGEE. The CDR3 is made up of 14 amino acids. Trimming removed 6 bases from V and 5 bases from J, with 17 bases in between. CDR3 DNA sequence: TGTGCCAGCAAGGCGGGGAGGAGCGGAACTGAAGCTTTCTTT. Its translation is CASKAGRSGTEAFF.

This clonotype was observed a handful of times. The V gene is TRBV20-1, the J gene TRBJ2-5; 11 nucleotides match TRBD2. In germline, CDR1 is DFQATT, CDR2 SNEGSKA (reference sequence). This CDR3 region has 14 residues. V was clipped by 4 bases and J by 5 bases; unmatched bases: 6. The CDR3 sequence: CSAISGGAWETQYF. The CDR3 DNA sequence: TGCAGTGCTATTAGCGGGGGGGCTTGGGAGACCCAGTACTTC.

In its sample, this clonotype was seen a few times. CDR3 loop: CASSGGETQETQYF. CDR3 DNA sequence: TGCGCCAGCAGTGGGGGGGAGACACAAGAGACCCAGTACTTC. The rearrangement links TRBV4-1 to TRBJ2-5; 7 bases agree with TRBD2. The CDR3 extends over 14 amino acids. V lost 6 bases and J lost 2; bases outside the gene matches: 6. CDR1 is MGHRA and CDR2 is YSYEKL in the germline V gene.

This chain connects TRBV2 to TRBJ1-1, with D maybe TRBD1 (6 bases). In germline, CDR1 is SNHLY, CDR2 FYNNEI. The CDR3 runs 15 residues. Between the trimmed V and J ends, which lost 9 bases and 1 base, there was a span of 18 bases. CDR3 region: CASRIQGTGNTEAFF. The CDR3 DNA follows: TGTGCCAGTAGGATACAGGGAACAGGGAACACTGAAGCTTTCTTT.

This chain uses TRBV14 with TRBJ1-1; 11 bases are shared with TRBD1. J lost 3 bases, V lost 4 bases, and 4 bases had no gene match. CDR3 length: 15 amino acids. Per the germline V gene, CDR1 is SGHDN and CDR2 is FVKESK. CDR3 loop: CASSRLDRGHTEAFF. The CDR3 coding sequence is TGTGCCAGCAGCCGGCTGGACAGGGGGCACACTGAAGCTTTCTTT.

This clonotype was seen a handful of times. This sequence joins TRBV2 and TRBJ2-1; no firm D call. Germline V gene lookup returns CDR1 SNHLY and CDR2 FYNNEI. The V gene lost 4 bases and the J gene lost 4 bases, with 14 bases spanning the gap. This CDR3 is built from 15 residues. The CDR3 region is CASSVRPHQYNEQFF. DNA of the CDR3: TGTGCCAGCAGTGTTAGGCCCCACCAATACAATGAGCAGTTCTTC.

This clonotype was counted ten times or more. CDR3 DNA sequence: TGTGCCAGCAGTCCCTATTCTGACAGGGGGCGAGCGCTAGCCAAAAACATTCAGTACTTC. Translated, it gives CASSPYSDRGRALAKNIQYF. The chain joins TRBV12-3 or TRBV12-4 to TRBJ2-4, with TRBD1 matching 10 bases. V dropped 5 bases and J dropped 0; count of bases not matched to a gene: 16. There are 20 residues in the CDR3.

The rearrangement joins TRBV18 to TRBJ1-4; TRBD1 might be the D (6 bases). Trimming left V 3 bases short and J 7 bases short, with 15 bases between. The CDR3 is made up of 15 amino acids. Germline assignment: CDR1 KGHSH and CDR2 LQKENI. The CDR3 sequence: CASSPTGISSEKLFF. The CDR3 coding sequence is TGTGCCAGCTCACCTACAGGGATAAGTAGTGAAAAACTGTTTTTT.

The chain employs TRBV5-6 and TRBJ2-2, with 8 bases that match TRBD1. Per the germline V gene, CDR1 is SGHDT and CDR2 is YYEEEE. Germline trimming cut 3 bases from V and 6 bases from J; bases unmatched to any gene: 10. The CDR3 totals 16 residues. CDR3 protein: CASSSGQDGVAGELFF. CDR3 in DNA: TGTGCCAGCAGCTCGGGACAGGACGGAGTAGCCGGGGAGCTGTTTTTT. The full variable domain, rest sourced from reference TRBV5-6 and TRBJ2-2, is DAGVTQSPTHLIKTRGQQVTLRCSPKSGHDTVSWYQQALGQGPQFIFQYYEEEERQRGNFPDRFSGHQFPNYSSELNVNALLLGDSALYLCASSSGQDGVAGELFFGEGSRLTVL.

The CDR3 nucleotides are TGTGCCAGCAGCCCCCAGGACAGCCACCTCACAGATACGCAGTATTTT. Translated, it gives CASSPQDSHLTDTQYF. The chain is built from TRBV5-6 and TRBJ2-3; TRBD1 is a possible D gene (6 bases). The V end was cut by 4 bases, the J end by 2 bases, with 17 bases between. The CDR3 spans 16 residues. Looked up from germline, CDR1 is SGHDT and CDR2 is YYEEEE.